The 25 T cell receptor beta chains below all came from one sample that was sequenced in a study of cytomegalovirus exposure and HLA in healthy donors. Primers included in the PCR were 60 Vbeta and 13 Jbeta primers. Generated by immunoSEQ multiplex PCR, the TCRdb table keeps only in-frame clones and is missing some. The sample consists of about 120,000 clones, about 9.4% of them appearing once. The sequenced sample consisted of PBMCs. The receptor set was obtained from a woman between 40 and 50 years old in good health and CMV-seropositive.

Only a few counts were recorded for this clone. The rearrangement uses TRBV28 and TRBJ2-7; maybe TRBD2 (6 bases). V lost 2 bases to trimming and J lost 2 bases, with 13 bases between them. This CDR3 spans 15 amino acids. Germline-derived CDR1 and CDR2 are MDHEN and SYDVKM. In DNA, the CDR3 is TGTGCCAGCAGTTTACTGGGGGGTCCGACCTACGAGCAGTACTTC. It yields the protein CASSLLGGPTYEQYF. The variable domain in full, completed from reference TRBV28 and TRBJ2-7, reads DVKVTQSSRYLVKRTGEKVFLECVQDMDHENMFWYRQDPGLGLRLIYFSYDVKMKEKGDIPEGYSVSREKKERFSLILESASTNQTSMYLCASSLLGGPTYEQYFGPGTRLTVT.

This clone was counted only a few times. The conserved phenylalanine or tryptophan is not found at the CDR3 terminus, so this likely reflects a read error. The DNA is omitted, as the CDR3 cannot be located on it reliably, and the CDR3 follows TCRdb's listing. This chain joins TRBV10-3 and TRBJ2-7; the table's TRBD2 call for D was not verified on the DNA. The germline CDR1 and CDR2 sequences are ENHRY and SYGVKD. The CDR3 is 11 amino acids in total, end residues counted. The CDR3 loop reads CAISEGGLGTI.

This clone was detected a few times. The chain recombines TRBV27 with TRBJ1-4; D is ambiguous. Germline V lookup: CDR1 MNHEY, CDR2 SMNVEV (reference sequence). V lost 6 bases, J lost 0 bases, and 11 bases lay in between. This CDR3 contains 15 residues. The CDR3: CASRAGNPTNEKLFF. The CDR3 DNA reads TGTGCCAGCAGGGCGGGAAATCCAACTAATGAAAAACTGTTTTTT.

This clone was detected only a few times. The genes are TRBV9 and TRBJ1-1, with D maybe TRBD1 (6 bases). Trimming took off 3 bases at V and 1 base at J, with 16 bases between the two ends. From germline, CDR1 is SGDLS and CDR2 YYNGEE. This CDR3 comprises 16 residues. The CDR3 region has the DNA TGTGCCAGCAGCGCGGGGGGATCCAGGGGGAACACTGAAGCTTTCTTT. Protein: CASSAGGSRGNTEAFF. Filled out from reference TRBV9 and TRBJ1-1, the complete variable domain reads DSGVTQTPKHLITATGQRVTLRCSPRSGDLSVYWYQQSLDQGLQFLIQYYNGEERAKGNILERFSAQQFPDLHSELNLSSLELGDSALYFCASSAGGSRGNTEAFFGQGTRLTVV.

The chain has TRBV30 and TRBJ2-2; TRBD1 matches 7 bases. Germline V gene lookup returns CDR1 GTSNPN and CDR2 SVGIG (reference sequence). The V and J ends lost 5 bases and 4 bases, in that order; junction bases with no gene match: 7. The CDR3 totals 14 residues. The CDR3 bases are TGTGCCTGGGAAGGGGGCTCCGGCACCGGGGAGCTGTTTTTT. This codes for CAWEGGSGTGELFF.

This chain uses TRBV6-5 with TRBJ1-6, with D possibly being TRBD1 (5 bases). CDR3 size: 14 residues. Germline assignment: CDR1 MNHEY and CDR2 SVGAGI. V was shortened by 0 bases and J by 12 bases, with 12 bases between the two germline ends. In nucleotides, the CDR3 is TGTGCCAGCAGTTACTCCGGGCAGGACAAACCCCTCCACTTT. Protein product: CASSYSGQDKPLHF.

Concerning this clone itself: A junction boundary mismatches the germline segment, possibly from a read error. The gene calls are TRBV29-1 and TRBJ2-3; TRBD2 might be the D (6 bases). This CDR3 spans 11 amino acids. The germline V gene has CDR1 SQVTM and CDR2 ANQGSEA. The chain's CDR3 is CSGGAADAQYF. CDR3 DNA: TGCAGCGGCGGGGCAGCAGATGCGCAGTATTTT.

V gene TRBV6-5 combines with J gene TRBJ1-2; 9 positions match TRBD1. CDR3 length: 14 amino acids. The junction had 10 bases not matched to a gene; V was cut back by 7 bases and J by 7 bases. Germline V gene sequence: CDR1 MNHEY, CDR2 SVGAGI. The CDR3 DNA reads TGTGCCAGCACCAAGCAGGGGACAGGGACTGGCTACACCTTC. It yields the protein CASTKQGTGTGYTF.

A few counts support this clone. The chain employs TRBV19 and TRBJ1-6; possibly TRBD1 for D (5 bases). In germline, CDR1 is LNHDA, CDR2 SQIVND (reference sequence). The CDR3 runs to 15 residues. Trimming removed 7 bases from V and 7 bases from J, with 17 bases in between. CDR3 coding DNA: TGTGCCAGTACTGACAGTTTGGGGCCAAATTCACCCCTCCACTTT. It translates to CASTDSLGPNSPLHF.

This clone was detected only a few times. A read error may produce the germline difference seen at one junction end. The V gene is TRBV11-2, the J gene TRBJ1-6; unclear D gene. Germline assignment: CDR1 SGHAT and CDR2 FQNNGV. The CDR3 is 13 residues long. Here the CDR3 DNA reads TGTGCCAGAAGCCCCCGATCCGCTTCACACCTCCACTTT. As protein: CARSPRSASHLHF.

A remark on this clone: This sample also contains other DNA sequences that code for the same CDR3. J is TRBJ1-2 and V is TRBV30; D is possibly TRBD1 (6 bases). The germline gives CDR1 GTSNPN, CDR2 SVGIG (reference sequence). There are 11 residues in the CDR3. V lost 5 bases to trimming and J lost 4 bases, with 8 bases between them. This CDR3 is CAWGQSYGYTF. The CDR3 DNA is TGTGCCTGGGGACAGTCCTATGGCTACACCTTC. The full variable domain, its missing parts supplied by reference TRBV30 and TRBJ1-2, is SQTIHQWPATLVQPVGSPLSLECTVEGTSNPNLYWYRQAAGRGLQLLFYSVGIGQISSEVPQNLSASRPQDRQFILSSKKLLLSDSGFYLCAWGQSYGYTFGSGTRLTVV.

CDR3 DNA: TGCGCCAGCAGCTTGGCCAGAGATAGCGGGGGATACAATGAGCAGTTCTTC. Protein product: CASSLARDSGGYNEQFF. This chain links TRBV5-1 with TRBJ2-1; 9 positions match TRBD2. V shed 0 bases, J shed 4 bases, and the junction held 8 bases outside the gene matches. The germline V gene has CDR1 SGHRS and CDR2 YFSETQ. The CDR3 has 17 amino acids.

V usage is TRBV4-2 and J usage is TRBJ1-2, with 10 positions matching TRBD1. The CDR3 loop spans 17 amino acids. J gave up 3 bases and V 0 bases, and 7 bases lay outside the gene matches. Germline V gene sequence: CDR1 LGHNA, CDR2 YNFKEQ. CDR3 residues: CASSQDQGQGRHYGYTF. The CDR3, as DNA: TGTGCCAGCAGCCAAGATCAGGGACAGGGGAGGCACTATGGCTACACCTTC.

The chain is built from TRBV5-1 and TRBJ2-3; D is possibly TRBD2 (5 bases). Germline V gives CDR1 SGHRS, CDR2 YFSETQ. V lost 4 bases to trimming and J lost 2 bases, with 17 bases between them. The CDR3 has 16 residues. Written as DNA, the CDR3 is TGCGCCAGCAGCCGTACCGACGGAGGATCCACAGATACGCAGTATTTT. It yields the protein CASSRTDGGSTDTQYF.

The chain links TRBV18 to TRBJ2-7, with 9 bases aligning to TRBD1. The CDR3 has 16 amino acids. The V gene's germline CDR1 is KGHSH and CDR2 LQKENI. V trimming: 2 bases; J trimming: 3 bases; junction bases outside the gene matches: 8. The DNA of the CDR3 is TGTGCCAGCTCACCAAATCAGGGACAGGGTTACTACGAGCAGTACTTC. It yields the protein CASSPNQGQGYYEQYF.

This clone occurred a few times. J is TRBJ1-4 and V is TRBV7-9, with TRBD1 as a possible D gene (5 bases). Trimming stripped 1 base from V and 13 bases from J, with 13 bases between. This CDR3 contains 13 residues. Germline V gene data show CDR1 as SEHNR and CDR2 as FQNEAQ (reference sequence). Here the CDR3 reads CASSLGQGDRLFF. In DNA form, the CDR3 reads TGTGCCAGCAGCTTAGGGCAGGGTGATAGACTGTTTTTT.

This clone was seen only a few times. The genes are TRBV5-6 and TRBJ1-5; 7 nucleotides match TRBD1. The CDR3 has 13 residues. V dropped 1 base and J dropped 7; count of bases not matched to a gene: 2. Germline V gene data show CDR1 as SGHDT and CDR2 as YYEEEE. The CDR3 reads CASSLRGLQPQHF. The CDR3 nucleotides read TGTGCCAGCAGCTTGAGGGGGCTACAGCCCCAGCATTTT.

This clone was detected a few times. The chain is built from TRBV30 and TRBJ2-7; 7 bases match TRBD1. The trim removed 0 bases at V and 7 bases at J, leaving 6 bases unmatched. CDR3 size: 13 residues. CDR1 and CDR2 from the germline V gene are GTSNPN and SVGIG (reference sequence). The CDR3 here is CAWSVLQGREQYF. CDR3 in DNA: TGTGCCTGGAGTGTACTACAGGGGCGGGAGCAGTACTTC.

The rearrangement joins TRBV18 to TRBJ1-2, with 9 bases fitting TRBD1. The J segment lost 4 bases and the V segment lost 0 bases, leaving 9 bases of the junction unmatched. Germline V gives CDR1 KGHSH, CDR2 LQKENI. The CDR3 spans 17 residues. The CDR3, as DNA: TGTGCCAGCTCACCACCGAGGACAGGACAGGGGTCCTATGGCTACACCTTC. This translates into CASSPPRTGQGSYGYTF.

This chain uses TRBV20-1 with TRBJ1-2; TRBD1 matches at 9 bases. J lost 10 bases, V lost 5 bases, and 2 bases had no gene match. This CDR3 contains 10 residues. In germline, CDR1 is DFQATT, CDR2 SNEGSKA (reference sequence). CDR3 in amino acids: CSAGTGIYTF. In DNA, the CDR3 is TGCAGTGCTGGGACAGGGATCTACACCTTC.

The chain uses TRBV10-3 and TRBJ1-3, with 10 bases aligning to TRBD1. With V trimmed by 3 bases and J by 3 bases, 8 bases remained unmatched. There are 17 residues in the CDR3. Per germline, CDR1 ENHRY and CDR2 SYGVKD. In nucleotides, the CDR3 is TGTGCCATCAGTGACTACGTGGGACAGGGGAATGGAAACACCATATATTTT. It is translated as CAISDYVGQGNGNTIYF.

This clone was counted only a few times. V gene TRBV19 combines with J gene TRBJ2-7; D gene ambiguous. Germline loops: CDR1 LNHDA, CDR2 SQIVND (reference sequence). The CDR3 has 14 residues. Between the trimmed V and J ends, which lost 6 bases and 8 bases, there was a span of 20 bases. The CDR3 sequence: CASRIYGGDSQQYF. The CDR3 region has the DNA TGTGCCAGTAGGATCTATGGCGGAGACTCCCAGCAGTACTTC.

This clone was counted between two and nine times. The CDR3 spells CASSIPYQPQHF. In DNA form, the CDR3 reads TGTGCCAGTAGTATCCCCTATCAGCCCCAGCATTTT. The chain joins TRBV19 to TRBJ1-5; no definite D call. CDR3 length equals 12 residues. CDR1 and CDR2 (germline): LNHDA, SQIVND (reference sequence). Trimming stripped 3 bases from V and 5 bases from J, with 5 bases between. Complete variable domain (other parts from reference TRBV19 and TRBJ1-5): DGGITQSPKYLFRKEGQNVTLSCEQNLNHDAMYWYRQDPGQGLRLIYYSQIVNDFQKGDIAEGYSVSREKKESFPLTVTSAQKNPTAFYLCASSIPYQPQHFGDGTRLSIL.

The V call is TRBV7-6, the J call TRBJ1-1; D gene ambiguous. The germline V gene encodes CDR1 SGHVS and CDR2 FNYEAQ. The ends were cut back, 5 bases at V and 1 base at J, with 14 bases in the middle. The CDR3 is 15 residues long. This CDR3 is CASSQPPSGNTEAFF. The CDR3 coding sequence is TGTGCCAGCAGCCAGCCCCCTAGCGGGAACACTGAAGCTTTCTTT.

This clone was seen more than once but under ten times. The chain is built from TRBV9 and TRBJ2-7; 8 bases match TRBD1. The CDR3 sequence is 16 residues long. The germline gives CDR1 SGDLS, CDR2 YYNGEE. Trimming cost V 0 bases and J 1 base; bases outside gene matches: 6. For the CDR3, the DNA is TGTGCCAGCAGCGTAGCCCCGACAGGGGTATCCTACGAGCAGTACTTC. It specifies CASSVAPTGVSYEQYF.